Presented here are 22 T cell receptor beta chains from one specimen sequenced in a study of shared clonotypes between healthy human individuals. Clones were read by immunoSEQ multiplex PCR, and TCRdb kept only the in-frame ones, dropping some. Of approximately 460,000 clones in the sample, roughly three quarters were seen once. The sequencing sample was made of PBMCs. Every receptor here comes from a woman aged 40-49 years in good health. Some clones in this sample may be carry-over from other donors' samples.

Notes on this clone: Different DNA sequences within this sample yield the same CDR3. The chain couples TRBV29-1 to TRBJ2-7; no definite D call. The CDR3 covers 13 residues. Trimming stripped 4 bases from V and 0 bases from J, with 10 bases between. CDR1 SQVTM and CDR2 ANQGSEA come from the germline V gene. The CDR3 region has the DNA TGCAGCGTTGGTGGCGGCAGCTCCTACGAGCAGTACTTC. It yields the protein CSVGGGSSYEQYF.

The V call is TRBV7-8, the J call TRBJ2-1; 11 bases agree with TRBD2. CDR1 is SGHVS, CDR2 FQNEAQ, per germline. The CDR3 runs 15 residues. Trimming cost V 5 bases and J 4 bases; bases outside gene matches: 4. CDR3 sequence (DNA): TGTGCCAGCAGCGACCGGACTAGCGGGTACAATGAGCAGTTCTTC. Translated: CASSDRTSGYNEQFF.

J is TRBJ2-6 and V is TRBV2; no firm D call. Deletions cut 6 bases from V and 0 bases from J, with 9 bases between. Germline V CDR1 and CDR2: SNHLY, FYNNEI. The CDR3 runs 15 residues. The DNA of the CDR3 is TGTGCCAGCAGGGATGGAATCTCTGGGGCCAACGTCCTGACTTTC. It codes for CASRDGISGANVLTF.

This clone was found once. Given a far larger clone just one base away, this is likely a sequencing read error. As DNA, the CDR3 is TGTGCCAGGAGTGTGAGAGGGATAAACACTGAAGCTTTCTTT. Protein product: CARSVRGINTEAFF. The chain is built from TRBV30 and TRBJ1-1; D is undetermined. The CDR3 contains 14 residues. Germline CDR1 and CDR2: GTSNPN and SVGIG (reference sequence).

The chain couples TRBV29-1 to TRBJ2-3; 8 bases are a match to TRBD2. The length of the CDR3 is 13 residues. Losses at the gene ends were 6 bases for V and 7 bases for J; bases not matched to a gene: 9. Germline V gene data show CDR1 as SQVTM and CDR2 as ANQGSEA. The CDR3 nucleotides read TGCAGCGTCAAAGCGGGAGTGGGATATACGCAGTATTTT. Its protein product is CSVKAGVGYTQYF.

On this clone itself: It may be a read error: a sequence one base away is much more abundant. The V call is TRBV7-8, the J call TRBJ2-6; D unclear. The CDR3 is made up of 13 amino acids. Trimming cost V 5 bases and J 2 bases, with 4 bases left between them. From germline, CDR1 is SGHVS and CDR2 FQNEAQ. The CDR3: CASSPPGANVLTF. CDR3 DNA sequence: TGTGCCAGCAGCCCCCCTGGGGCCAACGTCCTGACTTTC.

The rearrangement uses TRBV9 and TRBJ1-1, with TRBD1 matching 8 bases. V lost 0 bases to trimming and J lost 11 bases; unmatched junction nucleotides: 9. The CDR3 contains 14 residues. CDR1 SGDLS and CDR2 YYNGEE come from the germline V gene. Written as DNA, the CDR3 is TGTGCCAGCAGCGTAGATGGCAGGGGGCAACGGGCTTTCTTT. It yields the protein CASSVDGRGQRAFF.

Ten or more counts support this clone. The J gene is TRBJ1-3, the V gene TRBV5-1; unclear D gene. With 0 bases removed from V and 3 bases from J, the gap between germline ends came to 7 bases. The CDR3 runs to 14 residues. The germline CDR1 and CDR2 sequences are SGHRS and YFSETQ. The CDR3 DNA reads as TGCGCCAGCAGCTTGGTGTCACTTGGAAACACCATATATTTT. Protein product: CASSLVSLGNTIYF.

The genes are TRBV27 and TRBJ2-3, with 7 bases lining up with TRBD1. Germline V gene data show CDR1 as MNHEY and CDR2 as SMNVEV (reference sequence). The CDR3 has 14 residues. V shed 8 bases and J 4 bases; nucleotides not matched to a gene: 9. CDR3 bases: TGTGCCAGCCGACAGGGCCTTTCGGCAGATACGCAGTATTTT. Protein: CASRQGLSADTQYF.

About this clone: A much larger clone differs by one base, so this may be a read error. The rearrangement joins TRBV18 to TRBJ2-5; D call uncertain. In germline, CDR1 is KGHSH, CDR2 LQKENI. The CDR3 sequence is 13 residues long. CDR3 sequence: CTSSPLGSPGQYF. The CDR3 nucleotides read TGTACCAGCTCACCACTTGGCAGCCCGGGCCAGTACTTC.

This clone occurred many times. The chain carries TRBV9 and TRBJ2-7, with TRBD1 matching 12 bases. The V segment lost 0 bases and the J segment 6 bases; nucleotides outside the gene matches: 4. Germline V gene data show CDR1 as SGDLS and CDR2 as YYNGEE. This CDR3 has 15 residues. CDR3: CASSVGDRGLGEQYF. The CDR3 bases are TGTGCCAGCAGCGTAGGGGACAGGGGGCTGGGCGAGCAGTACTTC.

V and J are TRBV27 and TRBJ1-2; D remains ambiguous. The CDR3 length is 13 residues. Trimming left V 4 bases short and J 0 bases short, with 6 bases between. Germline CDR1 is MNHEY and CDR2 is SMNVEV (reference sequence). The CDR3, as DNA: TGTGCCAGCAGTTCGAGAGCTAACTATGGCTACACCTTC. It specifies CASSSRANYGYTF.

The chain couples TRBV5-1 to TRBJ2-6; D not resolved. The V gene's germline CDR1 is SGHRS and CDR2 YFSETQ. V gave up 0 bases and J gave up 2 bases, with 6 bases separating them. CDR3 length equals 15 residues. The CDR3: CASSLDSTGANVLTF. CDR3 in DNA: TGCGCCAGCAGCTTGGACAGTACTGGGGCCAACGTCCTGACTTTC.

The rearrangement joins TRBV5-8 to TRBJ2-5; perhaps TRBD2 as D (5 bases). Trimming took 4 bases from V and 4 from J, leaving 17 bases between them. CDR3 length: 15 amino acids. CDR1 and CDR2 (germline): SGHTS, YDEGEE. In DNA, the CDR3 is TGTGCCAGCAGCCGCCTCGGGCTGGCGGGAGAGACCCAGTACTTC. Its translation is CASSRLGLAGETQYF.

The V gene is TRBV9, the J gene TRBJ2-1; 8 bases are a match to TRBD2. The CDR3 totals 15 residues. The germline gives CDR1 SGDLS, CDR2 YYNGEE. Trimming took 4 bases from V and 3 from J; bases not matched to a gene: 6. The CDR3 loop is CASSRVAGSYNEQFF. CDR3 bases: TGTGCCAGCAGCAGGGTAGCGGGGAGCTACAATGAGCAGTTCTTC.

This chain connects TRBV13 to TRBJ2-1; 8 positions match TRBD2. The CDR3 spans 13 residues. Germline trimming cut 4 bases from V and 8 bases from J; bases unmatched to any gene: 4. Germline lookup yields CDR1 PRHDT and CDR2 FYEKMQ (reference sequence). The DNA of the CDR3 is TGTGCCAGCAGCTCGGGACTAGTGGATGAGCAGTTCTTC. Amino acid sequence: CASSSGLVDEQFF.

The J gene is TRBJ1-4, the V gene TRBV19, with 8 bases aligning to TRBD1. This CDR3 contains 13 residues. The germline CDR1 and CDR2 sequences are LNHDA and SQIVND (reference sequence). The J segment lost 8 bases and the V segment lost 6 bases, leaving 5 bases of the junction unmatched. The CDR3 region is CASSPHRGEKLFF. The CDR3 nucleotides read TGTGCCAGTAGCCCTCACAGGGGGGAAAAACTGTTTTTT.

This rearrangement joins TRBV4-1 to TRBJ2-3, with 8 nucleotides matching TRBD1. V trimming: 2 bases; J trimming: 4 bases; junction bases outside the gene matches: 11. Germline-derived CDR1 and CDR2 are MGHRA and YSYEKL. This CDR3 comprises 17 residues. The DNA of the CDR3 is TGCGCCAGCAGCCAATCGTCAGGGGGCTACGGAGCAGATACGCAGTATTTT. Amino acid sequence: CASSQSSGGYGADTQYF.

CDR3 residues: CASSLAEVNYGYTF. The CDR3 DNA reads TGCGCCAGCAGCTTGGCCGAGGTTAACTATGGCTACACCTTC. The chain joins TRBV5-1 to TRBJ1-2, with no clear D. The CDR3 is 14 residues long. Trimming shortened V by 0 bases and J by 1 base, and 7 bases separated the two germline ends. The germline V gene has CDR1 SGHRS and CDR2 YFSETQ.

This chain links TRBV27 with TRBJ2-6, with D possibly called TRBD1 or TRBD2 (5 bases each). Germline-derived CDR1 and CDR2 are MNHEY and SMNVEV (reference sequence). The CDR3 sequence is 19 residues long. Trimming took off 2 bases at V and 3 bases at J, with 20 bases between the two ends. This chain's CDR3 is CASSLRSGAPFGGANVLTF. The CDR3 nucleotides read TGTGCCAGCAGTTTACGGTCCGGGGCGCCCTTTGGTGGGGCCAACGTCCTGACTTTC.

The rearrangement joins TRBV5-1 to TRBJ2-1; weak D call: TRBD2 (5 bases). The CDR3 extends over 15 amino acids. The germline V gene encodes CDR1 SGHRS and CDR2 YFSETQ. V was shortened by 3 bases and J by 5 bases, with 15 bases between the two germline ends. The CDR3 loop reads CASSSGLSTHNEQFF. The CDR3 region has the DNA TGCGCCAGCAGCTCAGGACTCTCGACCCACAATGAGCAGTTCTTC.

The CDR3: CASRRLAGETGELFF. CDR3 bases: TGCGCCAGCAGGCGACTAGCGGGAGAGACCGGGGAGCTGTTTTTT. The chain is built from TRBV5-1 and TRBJ2-2; 12 bases agree with TRBD2. The ends lost 5 bases at V and 5 bases at J; junction bases unmatched: 4. The CDR3 extends over 15 amino acids. Germline V CDR1 and CDR2: SGHRS, YFSETQ.